A selection of T cell receptor beta chains follows, all from one sample in a study of T cells after yellow fever vaccination. Each CDR3 protein gets one entry after TCRdb re-called the 5' RACE reads with MiXCR. Of around 550,000 distinct CDR3 sequences detected, 15% to 20% appear once; the ten largest clones hold roughly an eighth. Material: PBMCs, obtained 15 days after the yellow fever booster vaccination. These receptors were taken from a man younger than 45 who received the YFV17D yellow fever vaccine. Each CDR3 is given without its conserved first and last residue. Each record gives: V gene, clone size, CDR3 protein. Some rows mark clone size as missing; the rest say once, few, many or name a class of expanded clone.

V gene: TRBV28
clone size: few
CDR3 protein: ASSRDVVGEQY

V gene: TRBV7-3
clone size: NA
CDR3 protein: ASSLNMGGTNEQF

V gene: TRBV30
clone size: NA
CDR3 protein: AWKGQTNTGELF

V gene: TRBV15
clone size: NA
CDR3 protein: ATSSRDRLGYGYT

V gene: TRBV6-5
clone size: NA
CDR3 protein: ASSFLAGESYEQY

V gene: TRBV12-3/TRBV12-4
clone size: NA
CDR3 protein: ASSLLGGGYEQY

V gene: TRBV7-2
clone size: few
CDR3 protein: ASTLLGSGAYEQY

V gene: TRBV6-5
clone size: few
CDR3 protein: ASSYTDNEQF

V gene: TRBV15
clone size: NA
CDR3 protein: ATSRDWGGHNEQF

V gene: TRBV6-5
clone size: few
CDR3 protein: ASSYSSETPYEQY

V gene: TRBV6-2/TRBV6-3
clone size: NA
CDR3 protein: AIGAGMGDTQY

V gene: TRBV21-1
clone size: NA
CDR3 protein: ASSKTGSYEQY

V gene: TRBV6-5
clone size: few
CDR3 protein: ASNSPNSGELF

V gene: TRBV6-2/TRBV6-3
clone size: NA
CDR3 protein: ASSLDGMDGWGGWNGYT

V gene: TRBV20-1
clone size: many
CDR3 protein: SARDSPGYGGYT

V gene: TRBV27
clone size: NA
CDR3 protein: ASSLSPDRLSEKLF

V gene: TRBV11-1
clone size: NA
CDR3 protein: ASSWDRESYEQF

V gene: TRBV18
clone size: NA
CDR3 protein: ASSGLERSWGNTIY